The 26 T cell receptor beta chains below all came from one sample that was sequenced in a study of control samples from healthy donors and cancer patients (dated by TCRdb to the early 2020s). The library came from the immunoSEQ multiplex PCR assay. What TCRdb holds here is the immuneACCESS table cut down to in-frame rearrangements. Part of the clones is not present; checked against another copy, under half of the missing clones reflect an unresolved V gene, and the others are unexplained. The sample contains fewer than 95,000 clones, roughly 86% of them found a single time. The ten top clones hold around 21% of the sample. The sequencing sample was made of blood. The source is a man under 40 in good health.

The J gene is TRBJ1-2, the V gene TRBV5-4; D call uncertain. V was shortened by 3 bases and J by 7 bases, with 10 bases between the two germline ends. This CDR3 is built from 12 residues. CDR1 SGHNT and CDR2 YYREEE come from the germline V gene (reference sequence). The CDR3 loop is CASSSTTGGYTF. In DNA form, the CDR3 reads TGTGCCAGCAGCTCCACTACCGGTGGCTACACCTTC.

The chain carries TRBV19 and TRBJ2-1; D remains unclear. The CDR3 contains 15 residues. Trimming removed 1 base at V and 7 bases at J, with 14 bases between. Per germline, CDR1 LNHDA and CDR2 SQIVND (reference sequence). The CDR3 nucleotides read TGTGCCAGTAGTATAGGGGGTCTCCCTGGGAATGAGCAGTTCTTC. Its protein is CASSIGGLPGNEQFF. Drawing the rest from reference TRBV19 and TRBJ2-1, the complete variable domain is DGGITQSPKYLFRKEGQNVTLSCEQNLNHDAMYWYRQDPGQGLRLIYYSQIVNDFQKGDIAEGYSVSREKKESFPLTVTSAQKNPTAFYLCASSIGGLPGNEQFFGPGTRLTVL.

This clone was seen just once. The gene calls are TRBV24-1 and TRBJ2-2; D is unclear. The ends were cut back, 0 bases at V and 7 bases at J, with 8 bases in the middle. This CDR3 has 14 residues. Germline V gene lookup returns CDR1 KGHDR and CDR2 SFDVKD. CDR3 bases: TGTGCCACCAGTGATTTGTATAACGGCGGGGAGCTGTTTTTT. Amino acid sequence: CATSDLYNGGELFF.

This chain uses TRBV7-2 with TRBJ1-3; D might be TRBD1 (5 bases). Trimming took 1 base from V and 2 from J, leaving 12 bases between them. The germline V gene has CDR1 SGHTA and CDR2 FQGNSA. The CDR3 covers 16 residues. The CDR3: CASSLGGAATGNTIYF. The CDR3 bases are TGTGCCAGCAGCTTAGGTGGGGCGGCGACTGGAAACACCATATATTTT. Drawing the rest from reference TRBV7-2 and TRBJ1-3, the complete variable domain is GAGVSQSPSNKVTEKGKDVELRCDPISGHTALYWYRQSLGQGLEFLIYFQGNSAPDKSGLPSDRFSAERTGGSVSTLTIQRTQQEDSAVYLCASSLGGAATGNTIYFGEGSWLTVV.

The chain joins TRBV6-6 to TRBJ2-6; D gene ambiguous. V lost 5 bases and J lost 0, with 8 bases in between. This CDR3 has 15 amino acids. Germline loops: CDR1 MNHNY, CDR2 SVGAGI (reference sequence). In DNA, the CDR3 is TGTGCCAGCAGTCGGGTGGGCTCTGGGGCCAACGTCCTGACTTTC. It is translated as CASSRVGSGANVLTF.

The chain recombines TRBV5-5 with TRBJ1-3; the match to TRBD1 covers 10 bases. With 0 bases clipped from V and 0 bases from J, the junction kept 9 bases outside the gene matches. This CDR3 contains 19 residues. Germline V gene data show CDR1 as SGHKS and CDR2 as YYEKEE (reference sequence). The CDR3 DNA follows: TGTGCCAGCAGCTTGGCGGGACAGGGGTCCGTCCGCTCTGGAAACACCATATATTTT. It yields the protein CASSLAGQGSVRSGNTIYF.

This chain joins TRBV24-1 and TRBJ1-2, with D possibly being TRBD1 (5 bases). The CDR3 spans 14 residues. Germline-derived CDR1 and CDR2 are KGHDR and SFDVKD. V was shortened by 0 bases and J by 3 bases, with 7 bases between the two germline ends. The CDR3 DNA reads TGTGCCACCAGTGATTTGCACAGGTACTATGGCTACACCTTC. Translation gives CATSDLHRYYGYTF.

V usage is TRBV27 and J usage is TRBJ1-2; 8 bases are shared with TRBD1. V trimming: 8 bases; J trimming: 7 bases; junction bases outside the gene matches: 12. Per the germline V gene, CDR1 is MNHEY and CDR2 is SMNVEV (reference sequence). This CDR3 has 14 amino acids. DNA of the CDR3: TGTGCCAGCTCCACGGTACAGGGGGTAGGTGGCTACACCTTC. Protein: CASSTVQGVGGYTF.

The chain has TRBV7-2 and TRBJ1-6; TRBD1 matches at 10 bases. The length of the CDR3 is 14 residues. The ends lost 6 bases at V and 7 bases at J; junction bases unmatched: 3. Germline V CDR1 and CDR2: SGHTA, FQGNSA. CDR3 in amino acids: CASREGQGNSPLHF. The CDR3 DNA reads TGTGCCAGCAGGGAGGGACAGGGGAATTCACCCCTCCACTTT.

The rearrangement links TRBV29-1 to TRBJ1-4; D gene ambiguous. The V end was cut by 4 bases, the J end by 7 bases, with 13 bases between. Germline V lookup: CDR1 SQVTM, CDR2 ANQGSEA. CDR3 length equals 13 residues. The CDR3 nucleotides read TGCAGCGTTGGGGTTTTACGAGGTGAAAAACTGTTTTTT. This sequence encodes CSVGVLRGEKLFF.

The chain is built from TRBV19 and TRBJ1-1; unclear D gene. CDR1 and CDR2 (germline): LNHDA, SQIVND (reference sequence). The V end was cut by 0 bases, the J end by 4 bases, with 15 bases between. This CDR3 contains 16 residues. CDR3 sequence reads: CASSIDGSVYSTEAFF. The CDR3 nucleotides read TGTGCCAGTAGTATAGATGGGTCCGTTTATAGCACTGAAGCTTTCTTT.

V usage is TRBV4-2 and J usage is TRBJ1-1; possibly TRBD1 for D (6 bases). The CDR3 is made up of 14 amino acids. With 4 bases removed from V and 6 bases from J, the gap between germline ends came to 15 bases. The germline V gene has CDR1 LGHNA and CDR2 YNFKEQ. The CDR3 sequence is CASSRSLTGSEAFF. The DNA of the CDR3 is TGTGCCAGCAGCCGGAGCCTGACAGGATCTGAAGCTTTCTTT.

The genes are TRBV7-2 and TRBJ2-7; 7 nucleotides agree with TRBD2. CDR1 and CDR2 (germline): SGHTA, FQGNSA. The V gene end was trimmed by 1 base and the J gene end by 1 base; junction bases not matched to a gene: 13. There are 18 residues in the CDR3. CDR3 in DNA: TGTGCCAGCAGCTTAGTAGGGGCCGCGCTGGGAGGGTCCTACGAGCAGTACTTC. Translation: CASSLVGAALGGSYEQYF.

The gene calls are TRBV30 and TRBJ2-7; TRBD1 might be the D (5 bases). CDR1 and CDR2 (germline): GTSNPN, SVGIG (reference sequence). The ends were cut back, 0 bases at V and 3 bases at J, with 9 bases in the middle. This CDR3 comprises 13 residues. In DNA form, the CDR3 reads TGTGCCTGGAGTGTAAGGGGCGTCTACGAGCAGTACTTC. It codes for CAWSVRGVYEQYF. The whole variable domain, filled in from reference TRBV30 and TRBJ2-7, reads SQTIHQWPATLVQPVGSPLSLECTVEGTSNPNLYWYRQAAGRGLQLLFYSVGIGQISSEVPQNLSASRPQDRQFILSSKKLLLSDSGFYLCAWSVRGVYEQYFGPGTRLTVT.

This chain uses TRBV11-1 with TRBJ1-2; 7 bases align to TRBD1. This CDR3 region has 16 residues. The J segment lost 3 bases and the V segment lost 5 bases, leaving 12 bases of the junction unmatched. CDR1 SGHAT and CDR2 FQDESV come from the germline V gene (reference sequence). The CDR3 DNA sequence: TGTGCCAGCAGCCGGGGGCCGGACAGGAGGGACTATGGCTACACCTTC. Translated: CASSRGPDRRDYGYTF.

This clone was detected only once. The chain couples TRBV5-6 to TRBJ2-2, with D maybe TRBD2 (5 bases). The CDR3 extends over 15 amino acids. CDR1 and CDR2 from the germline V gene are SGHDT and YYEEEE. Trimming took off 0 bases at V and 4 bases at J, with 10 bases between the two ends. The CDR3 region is CASSLGGRGTGELFF. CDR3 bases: TGTGCCAGCAGCTTGGGAGGGCGAGGCACCGGGGAGCTGTTTTTT.

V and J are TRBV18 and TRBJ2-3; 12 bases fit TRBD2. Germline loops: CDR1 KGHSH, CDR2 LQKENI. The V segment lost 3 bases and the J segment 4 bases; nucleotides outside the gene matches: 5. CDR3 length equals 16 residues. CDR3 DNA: TGTGCCAGCTCACCGCGCCGGACTAGCGGGGCAGATACGCAGTATTTT. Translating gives CASSPRRTSGADTQYF.

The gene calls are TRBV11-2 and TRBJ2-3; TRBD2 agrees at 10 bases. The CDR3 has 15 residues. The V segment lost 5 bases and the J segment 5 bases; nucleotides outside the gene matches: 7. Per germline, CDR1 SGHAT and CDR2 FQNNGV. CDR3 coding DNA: TGTGCCAGCAGCCTTCTGAGCGGGGGGGTAGATACGCAGTATTTT. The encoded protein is CASSLLSGGVDTQYF.

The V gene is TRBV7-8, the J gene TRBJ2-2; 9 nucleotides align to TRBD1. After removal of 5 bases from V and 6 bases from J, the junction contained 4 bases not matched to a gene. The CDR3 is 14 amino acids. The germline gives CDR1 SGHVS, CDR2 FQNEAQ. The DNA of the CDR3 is TGTGCCAGCAGCGGGACAGGGTTGGCCGGGGAGCTGTTTTTT. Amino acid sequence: CASSGTGLAGELFF. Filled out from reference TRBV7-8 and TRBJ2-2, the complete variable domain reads GAGVSQSPRYKVAKRGQDVALRCDPISGHVSLFWYQQALGQGPEFLTYFQNEAQLDKSGLPSDRFFAERPEGSVSTLKIQRTQQEDSAVYLCASSGTGLAGELFFGEGSRLTVL.

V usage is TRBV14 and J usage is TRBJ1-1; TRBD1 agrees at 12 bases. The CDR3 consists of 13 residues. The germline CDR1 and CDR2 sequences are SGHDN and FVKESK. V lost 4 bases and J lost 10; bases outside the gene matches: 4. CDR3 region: CASSRDRGLLAFF. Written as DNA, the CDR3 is TGTGCCAGCAGCCGGGACAGGGGGCTTCTAGCTTTCTTT.

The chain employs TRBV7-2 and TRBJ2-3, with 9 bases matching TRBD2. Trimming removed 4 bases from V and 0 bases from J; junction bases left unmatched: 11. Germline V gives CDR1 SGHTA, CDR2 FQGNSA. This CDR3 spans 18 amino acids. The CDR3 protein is CASSSTSGSLPSTDTQYF. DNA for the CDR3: TGTGCCAGCAGCTCTACTAGCGGGTCTCTCCCAAGCACAGATACGCAGTATTTT.

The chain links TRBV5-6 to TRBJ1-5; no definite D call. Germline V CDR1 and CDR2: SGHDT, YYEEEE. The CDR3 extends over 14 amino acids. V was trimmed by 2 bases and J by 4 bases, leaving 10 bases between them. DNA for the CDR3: TGTGCCAGCAGCTTAGCGGGGATAAATCAGCCCCAGCATTTT. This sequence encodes CASSLAGINQPQHF.

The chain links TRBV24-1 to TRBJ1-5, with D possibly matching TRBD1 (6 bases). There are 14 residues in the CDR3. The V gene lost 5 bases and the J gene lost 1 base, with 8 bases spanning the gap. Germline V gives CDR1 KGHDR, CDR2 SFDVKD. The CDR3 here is CATSARGSNQPQHF. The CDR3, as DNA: TGTGCCACCAGTGCCAGGGGAAGCAATCAGCCCCAGCATTTT.

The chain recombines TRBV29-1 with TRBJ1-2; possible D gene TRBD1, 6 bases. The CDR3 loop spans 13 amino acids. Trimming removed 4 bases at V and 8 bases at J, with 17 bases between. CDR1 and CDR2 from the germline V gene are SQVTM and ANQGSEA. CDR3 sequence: CSVAQGSFGGYTF. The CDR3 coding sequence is TGCAGCGTTGCCCAGGGGTCTTTTGGGGGCTACACCTTC.

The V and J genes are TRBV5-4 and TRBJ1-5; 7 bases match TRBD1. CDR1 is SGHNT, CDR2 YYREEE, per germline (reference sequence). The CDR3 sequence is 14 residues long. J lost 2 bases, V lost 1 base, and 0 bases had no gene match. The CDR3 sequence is CASSLQGGNQPQHF. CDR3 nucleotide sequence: TGTGCCAGCAGCTTGCAGGGGGGCAATCAGCCCCAGCATTTT.

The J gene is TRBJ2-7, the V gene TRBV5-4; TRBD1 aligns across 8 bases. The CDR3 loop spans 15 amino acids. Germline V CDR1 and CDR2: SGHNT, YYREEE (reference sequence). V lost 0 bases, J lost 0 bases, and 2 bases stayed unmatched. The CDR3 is CASSLGQGSSYEQYF. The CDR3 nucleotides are TGTGCCAGCAGCTTGGGACAGGGGAGCTCCTACGAGCAGTACTTC. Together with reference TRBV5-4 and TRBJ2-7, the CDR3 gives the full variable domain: ETGVTQSPTHLIKTRGQQVTLRCSSQSGHNTVSWYQQALGQGPQFIFQYYREEENGRGNFPPRFSGLQFPNYSSELNVNALELDDSALYLCASSLGQGSSYEQYFGPGTRLTVT.